Listed here are 30 T cell receptor beta chains from one sample, sequenced in a study of blood T cell repertoires in COVID-19. The method was immunoSEQ multiplex PCR; TCRdb's version includes in-frame clones alone and lacks a portion of them. The repertoire includes approximately 77,000 clones, 86% of them detected once, and roughly 2% sits in the top ten. The sequencing input was peripheral blood. The receptors were gathered from a man aged 30 to 39 with acute or convalescent COVID-19.

V gene TRBV4-1 combines with J gene TRBJ2-3; 12 bases match TRBD2. Germline CDR1 reads MGHRA; CDR2 reads YSYEKL. The length of the CDR3 is 17 residues. J gave up 2 bases and V 2 bases, and 5 bases lay outside the gene matches. The CDR3 nucleotides read TGCGCCAGCAGCCAATCTGCTAGCGGGAGGGTCACAGATACGCAGTATTTT. This gives the protein CASSQSASGRVTDTQYF.

This sequence joins TRBV9 and TRBJ1-6; D is possibly TRBD1 (6 bases). V shed 5 bases and J shed 7 bases, with 16 bases lying between them. The CDR3 is made up of 15 amino acids. Germline CDR1 SGDLS, CDR2 YYNGEE. The CDR3, as DNA: TGTGCCAGCAGTGATGTCCGGGACACCAATTCACCCCTCCACTTT. Residues: CASSDVRDTNSPLHF.

V gene TRBV5-1 combines with J gene TRBJ2-1; TRBD1 might be the D (6 bases). The CDR3 is 15 amino acids. V gave up 0 bases and J gave up 2 bases, with 9 bases separating them. Germline CDR1 SGHRS, CDR2 YFSETQ. Here the CDR3 reads CASSLVQGTYNEQFF. DNA of the CDR3: TGCGCCAGCAGCTTGGTCCAGGGGACCTACAATGAGCAGTTCTTC.

The rearrangement uses TRBV19 and TRBJ1-5, with D possibly being TRBD1 (6 bases). Germline V gene sequence: CDR1 LNHDA, CDR2 SQIVND (reference sequence). The ends were cut back, 1 base at V and 3 bases at J, with 13 bases in the middle. The CDR3 covers 16 residues. CDR3 bases: TGTGCCAGTAGTATAGGCACCAGGGGTCCCAATCAGCCCCAGCATTTT. Translating gives CASSIGTRGPNQPQHF.

V is TRBV7-8 and J is TRBJ1-3; D perhaps matches TRBD1 (6 bases). This CDR3 spans 15 amino acids. CDR1 and CDR2 from the germline V gene are SGHVS and FQNEAQ. V lost 2 bases and J 0 bases, leaving 8 bases between the germline ends. The CDR3, as DNA: TGTGCCAGCAGCTTAAGGGGACACTCTGGAAACACCATATATTTT. It is translated as CASSLRGHSGNTIYF.

The chain combines TRBV28 with TRBJ1-1, with a tentative D call TRBD1 (5 bases). V shed 5 bases and J shed 1 base, with 17 bases lying between them. The germline V gene encodes CDR1 MDHEN and CDR2 SYDVKM. The CDR3 is 16 amino acids. CDR3 protein: CASSARASGWNTEAFF. For the CDR3, the DNA is TGTGCCAGCAGTGCACGGGCTTCAGGGTGGAACACTGAAGCTTTCTTT.

Regarding this clone: One end of the junction does not line up with germline, which may come from a read error. This rearrangement joins TRBV29-1 to TRBJ2-5, with 8 positions matching TRBD1. The CDR3 loop spans 16 amino acids. Germline CDR1 SQVTM, CDR2 ANQGSEA. The CDR3 nucleotides read TGCAGCGCTGAAGGGGCAGGGGGCTCCTCTGTGGAGACCCAGTACTTC. Translation gives CSAEGAGGSSVETQYF.

This chain connects TRBV7-9 to TRBJ1-1; D is undetermined. The CDR3 loop spans 14 amino acids. V lost 1 base to trimming and J lost 0 bases, with 6 bases between them. Germline V lookup: CDR1 SEHNR, CDR2 FQNEAQ (reference sequence). CDR3 bases: TGTGCCAGCAGCTTAGGGCCAATGAACACTGAAGCTTTCTTT. Its translation is CASSLGPMNTEAFF.

The chain has TRBV5-1 and TRBJ1-4, with a tentative D call TRBD1 (5 bases). The CDR3 has 15 amino acids. Per the germline V gene, CDR1 is SGHRS and CDR2 is YFSETQ. V was clipped by 1 base and J by 7 bases, with 14 bases between them. The CDR3: CASSLIPQGGEKLFF. The CDR3 nucleotides are TGCGCCAGCAGCTTGATACCTCAGGGCGGTGAAAAACTGTTTTTT.

The genes are TRBV12-5 and TRBJ1-3; D is undetermined. Germline V lookup: CDR1 LGHNT, CDR2 FRNRAP. V shed 2 bases and J shed 4 bases, with 6 bases lying between them. The CDR3 totals 13 residues. CDR3 in DNA: TGTGCTAGTGGTTTGCCAATCGGAAACACCATATATTTT. Protein: CASGLPIGNTIYF.

The genes are TRBV7-2 and TRBJ1-2, with TRBD1 matching over 9 bases. From germline, CDR1 is SGHTA and CDR2 FQGNSA. V shed 4 bases and J 6 bases; nucleotides not matched to a gene: 6. This CDR3 is 14 amino acids long. CDR3 sequence reads: CASSWGQGGDGYTF. CDR3 nucleotides: TGTGCCAGCAGCTGGGGACAGGGAGGAGATGGCTACACCTTC.

This sequence joins TRBV19 and TRBJ1-2; D is ambiguous. There are 13 residues in the CDR3. V was shortened by 6 bases and J by 5 bases, with 13 bases between the two germline ends. CDR1 is LNHDA, CDR2 SQIVND, per germline (reference sequence). The CDR3 region is CASSPGLRYGYTF. In DNA, the CDR3 is TGTGCCAGTAGCCCTGGGTTGAGGTATGGCTACACCTTC.

The CDR3 here is CASSQTWTEGNEQFF. CDR3 DNA: TGCGCCAGCAGCCAAACATGGACAGAGGGGAATGAGCAGTTCTTC. This chain uses TRBV4-1 with TRBJ2-1; possible D gene TRBD1, 6 bases. The CDR3 extends over 15 amino acids. Trimming pared 2 bases from V and 7 bases from J, leaving 15 bases between. From germline, CDR1 is MGHRA and CDR2 YSYEKL.

This clone was observed a few times. The chain employs TRBV6-6 and TRBJ1-3, with D unclear. Germline lookup yields CDR1 MNHNY and CDR2 SVGAGI (reference sequence). Trimming took 6 bases from V and 0 from J, leaving 12 bases between them. The CDR3 has 15 amino acids. CDR3 DNA: TGTGCCAGCAGCAACAAGTTGCTCTCTGGAAACACCATATATTTT. The encoded protein is CASSNKLLSGNTIYF.

V usage is TRBV2 and J usage is TRBJ2-2; tentatively, D is TRBD2 (5 bases). V lost 5 bases, J lost 3 bases, and 10 bases lay in between. Germline CDR1 SNHLY, CDR2 FYNNEI. This CDR3 has 14 amino acids. The CDR3 loop reads CASSQDFYTGELFF. As DNA, the CDR3 is TGTGCCAGCAGTCAGGACTTCTACACCGGGGAGCTGTTTTTT.

This sequence joins TRBV29-1 and TRBJ1-2; 11 bases are shared with TRBD1. The CDR3 is 16 residues long. Germline CDR1 SQVTM, CDR2 ANQGSEA. With 5 bases clipped from V and 2 bases from J, the junction kept 10 bases outside the gene matches. The CDR3 DNA reads as TGCAGCGTTTACTCCATTCGGACAGGGGGCAACTATGGCTACACCTTC. Translation gives CSVYSIRTGGNYGYTF.

The V gene is TRBV19, the J gene TRBJ2-7; TRBD1 matches at 7 bases. Trimming took 4 bases from V and 6 from J; bases not matched to a gene: 9. CDR1 and CDR2 from the germline V gene are LNHDA and SQIVND (reference sequence). There are 14 residues in the CDR3. The chain's CDR3 is CASSTRGQAPEQYF. DNA for the CDR3: TGTGCCAGTAGTACCCGAGGACAGGCCCCCGAGCAGTACTTC.

The chain couples TRBV3-1 (or the pseudogene TRBV3-2) to TRBJ1-2, with D hard to call. Germline values: CDR1 LGHDT, CDR2 YNNKEL (reference sequence). The length of the CDR3 is 14 residues. The V and J ends lost 4 bases and 2 bases respectively, with 11 bases between them. The CDR3 here is CASSRNSGNYGYTF. The CDR3 nucleotides read TGTGCCAGCAGCCGGAACAGTGGAAACTATGGCTACACCTTC.

A note on this clone: An end of the junction differs from the germline gene, which may be a read error. The V and J genes are TRBV12-3 or TRBV12-4 and TRBJ1-2, with TRBD1 as a possible D gene (5 bases). This CDR3 contains 12 residues. For the CDR3, the DNA is TGTGCCAGCAGTCCGGACACACGCTCTAACGCCTTC. The encoded protein is CASSPDTRSNAF.

The rearrangement joins TRBV10-3 to TRBJ1-2, with a possible D match to TRBD1 (6 bases). This CDR3 spans 12 amino acids. With 0 bases removed from V and 8 bases from J, the gap between germline ends came to 7 bases. The germline CDR1 and CDR2 sequences are ENHRY and SYGVKD. The DNA for the CDR3 is TGTGCCATCAGTGAGTCGACAGGAGGCTACACCTTC. This codes for CAISESTGGYTF.

This sequence joins TRBV3-1 (or the pseudogene TRBV3-2) and TRBJ1-4; 11 nucleotides match TRBD1. The ends lost 4 bases at V and 6 bases at J; junction bases unmatched: 1. This CDR3 has 14 residues. Germline CDR1 LGHDT, CDR2 YNNKEL (reference sequence). The CDR3 reads CASSRTGGDEKLFF. CDR3 in DNA: TGTGCCAGCAGCCGGACAGGGGGCGATGAAAAACTGTTTTTT.

V is TRBV7-8 and J is TRBJ1-2; 8 bases fit TRBD1. Germline trimming cut 5 bases from V and 5 bases from J; bases unmatched to any gene: 4. The CDR3 covers 13 residues. The germline CDR1 and CDR2 sequences are SGHVS and FQNEAQ. As DNA, the CDR3 is TGTGCCAGCAGCCCAGGGGGCTCGTATGGCTACACCTTC. It specifies CASSPGGSYGYTF.

This chain uses TRBV6-2 or TRBV6-3 with TRBJ2-5; the D gene is possibly TRBD2 (5 bases). V lost 5 bases and J 1 base, leaving 20 bases between the germline ends. CDR3 size: 17 residues. Germline assignment: CDR1 MNHEY and CDR2 SVGEGT. The DNA for the CDR3 is TGTGCCAGCAGTACACGACTACGGGTGACTACCCAAGAGACCCAGTACTTC. Its translation: CASSTRLRVTTQETQYF.

The chain uses TRBV12-3 or TRBV12-4 and TRBJ1-1, with unresolved D. Trimming removed 5 bases at V and 4 bases at J, with 5 bases between. There are 11 residues in the CDR3. CDR3 sequence: CASSPLTEAFF. The DNA of the CDR3 is TGTGCCAGCAGTCCCCTCACTGAAGCTTTCTTT.

The chain recombines TRBV24-1 with TRBJ1-5; maybe TRBD1 (5 bases). Germline V CDR1 and CDR2: KGHDR, SFDVKD. The CDR3 is 17 amino acids. V was pared by 0 bases and J by 3 bases, with 14 bases between. In DNA form, the CDR3 reads TGTGCCACCAGTGATTTGCAGGGCAGAAACTCCAATCAGCCCCAGCATTTT. Its translation: CATSDLQGRNSNQPQHF.

This clone was seen a few times. V is TRBV10-3 and J is TRBJ1-1; TRBD1 aligns across 7 bases. This CDR3 has 13 amino acids. The germline V gene has CDR1 ENHRY and CDR2 SYGVKD. V trimming: 10 bases; J trimming: 1 base; junction bases outside the gene matches: 6. CDR3 in amino acids: CARRTGENTEAFF. For the CDR3, the DNA is TGTGCCAGACGGACAGGAGAGAACACTGAAGCTTTCTTT.

This chain links TRBV3-1 (or the pseudogene TRBV3-2) with TRBJ1-5; 8 positions match TRBD1. CDR1 is LGHDT and CDR2 is YNNKEL in the germline V gene (reference sequence). This CDR3 contains 15 residues. V lost 4 bases and J lost 3; bases outside the gene matches: 5. CDR3 nucleotides: TGTGCCAGCAGCCCAGGGGGCGACTTCAATCAGCCCCAGCATTTT. It yields the protein CASSPGGDFNQPQHF.

The chain links TRBV4-1 to TRBJ1-5, with D possibly being TRBD1 (5 bases). The CDR3 has 16 amino acids. Trimming cost V 0 bases and J 4 bases, with 13 bases left between them. CDR1 and CDR2 (germline): MGHRA, YSYEKL. The CDR3 DNA reads as TGCGCCAGCAGCCAAGATTACGCAGGGAAAAATCAGCCCCAGCATTTT. This gives the protein CASSQDYAGKNQPQHF.

In DNA form, the CDR3 reads TGTGCCACCAGTGATGGTTTGGGGCGTCGGTACTTC. It is translated as CATSDGLGRRYF. The chain uses TRBV24-1 and TRBJ2-7, with D perhaps TRBD1 (5 bases). The germline gives CDR1 KGHDR, CDR2 SFDVKD. V lost 3 bases to trimming and J lost 12 bases, with 14 bases between them. The length of the CDR3 is 12 residues.

The rearrangement links TRBV5-1 to TRBJ1-2; tentatively, D is TRBD1 (6 bases). Trimming shortened V by 0 bases and J by 6 bases, and 9 bases separated the two germline ends. This CDR3 region has 13 residues. Germline CDR1 reads SGHRS; CDR2 reads YFSETQ. CDR3 nucleotide sequence: TGCGCCAGCAGCTTGGGGCAGGGGCATGGCTACACCTTC. This sequence encodes CASSLGQGHGYTF.